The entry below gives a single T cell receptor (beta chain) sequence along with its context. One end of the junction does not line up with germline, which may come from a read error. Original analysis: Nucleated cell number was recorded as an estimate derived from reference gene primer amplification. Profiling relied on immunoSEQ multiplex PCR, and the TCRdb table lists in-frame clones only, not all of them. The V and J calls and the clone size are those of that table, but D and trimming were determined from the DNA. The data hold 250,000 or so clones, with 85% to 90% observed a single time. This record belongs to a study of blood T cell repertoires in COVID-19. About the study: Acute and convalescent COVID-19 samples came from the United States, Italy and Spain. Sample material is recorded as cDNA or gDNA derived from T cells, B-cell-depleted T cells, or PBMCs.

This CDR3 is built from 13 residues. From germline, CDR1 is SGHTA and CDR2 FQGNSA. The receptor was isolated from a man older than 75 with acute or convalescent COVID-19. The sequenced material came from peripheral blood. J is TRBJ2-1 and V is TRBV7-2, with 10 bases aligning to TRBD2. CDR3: CASSLAGVNEQFF. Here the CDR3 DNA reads TGTGCCAGCAGCCTAGCGGGAGTGAATGAGCAGTTCTTC. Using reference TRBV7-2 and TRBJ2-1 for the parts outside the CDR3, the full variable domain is GAGVSQSPSNKVTEKGKDVELRCDPISGHTALYWYRQSLGQGLEFLIYFQGNSAPDKSGLPSDRFSAERTGGSVSTLTIQRTQQEDSAVYLCASSLAGVNEQFFGPGTRLTVL.